The 3 T cell receptor beta chains below come from one sample, sequenced in a study of T-cell reconstitution after alpha-beta-depleted transplantation in children. This sample's TCRbeta library carried unique molecular identifier barcodes. TCRdb re-analysed the PCR reads in MiXCR, keeping a single row per CDR3 protein. This table holds 900,000 or so distinct CDR3 sequences, approximately 15% found once. Sequencing was performed on PBMCs, mostly from graft donor cells, taken 360 days after TCRalphabeta/CD19-depleted stem cell transplant. These receptors all come from a male patient between 10 and 17 years old who had a stem cell transplant for acute lymphoblastic leukemia, so the T cells may come from the graft donor.

This clonotype was recorded a few times. The CDR3 loop reads CASSLVAGLALSTGELFF. CDR3 sequence (DNA): TGTGCCAGCAGCTTGGTGGCTGGGCTAGCGTTAAGCACCGGGGAGCTGTTTTTT. The V gene is TRBV5-4, the J gene TRBJ2-2, with a possible D match to TRBD2 (6 bases). Germline loops: CDR1 SGHNT, CDR2 YYREEE (reference sequence). The CDR3 sequence is 18 residues long. The V and J ends lost 0 bases and 4 bases respectively, with 19 bases between them.

The chain joins TRBV7-9 to TRBJ1-2; TRBD1 matches 7 bases. The CDR3 is 14 amino acids. The J segment lost 0 bases and the V segment lost 4 bases, leaving 2 bases of the junction unmatched. Germline CDR1 SEHNR, CDR2 FQNEAQ (reference sequence). The CDR3 sequence is CASSSGQTNYGYTF. CDR3 DNA: TGTGCCAGCAGCTCGGGACAGACTAACTATGGCTACACCTTC.

The V call is TRBV7-9, the J call TRBJ2-7; D is undetermined. Between the trimmed V and J ends, which lost 7 bases and 2 bases, there was a span of 15 bases. Per the germline V gene, CDR1 is SEHNR and CDR2 is FQNEAQ (reference sequence). The CDR3 spans 14 residues. For the CDR3, the DNA is TGTGCCAGCACCCCGACCAGCAGGCCCTACGAGCAGTACTTC. Translating gives CASTPTSRPYEQYF.